This passage covers 21 T cell receptor beta chains from one sample sequenced in a study of PD-1 blockade in classical Hodgkin lymphoma. The time point: newly diagnosed, previously untreated cHL patient sample. TCRdb's copy holds only in-frame clones and misses some; the assay was immunoSEQ multiplex PCR. In the table there are roughly 20,000 clones, around 94% of which are singletons. Input material: peripheral blood mononuclear cells (PBMCs). All receptors derive from a human donor with classical Hodgkin lymphoma.

The chain is built from TRBV6-6 and TRBJ1-5, with D possibly matching TRBD1 (5 bases). The V gene's germline CDR1 is MNHNY and CDR2 SVGAGI (reference sequence). CDR3 size: 16 residues. The V end was cut by 2 bases, the J end by 0 bases, with 11 bases between. The CDR3 here is CASSYGAGSSNQPQHF. In DNA, the CDR3 is TGTGCCAGCAGTTACGGGGCAGGGAGTAGCAATCAGCCCCAGCATTTT.

The rearrangement uses TRBV5-1 and TRBJ2-7, with 9 bases aligning to TRBD2. V was pared by 2 bases and J by 3 bases, with 6 bases of the junction left unmatched. This CDR3 region has 15 residues. Germline lookup yields CDR1 SGHRS and CDR2 YFSETQ. The CDR3 DNA is TGCGCCAGCAGCTTTCTAGCGGGGTCCGACTACGAGCAGTACTTC. The encoded protein is CASSFLAGSDYEQYF.

In this sample, this clone turned up once. The chain uses TRBV9 and TRBJ1-2; no firm D call. CDR3 length: 12 amino acids. The germline CDR1 and CDR2 sequences are SGDLS and YYNGEE. V lost 0 bases, J lost 4 bases, and 4 bases lay in between. CDR3 in amino acids: CASSVVGYGYTF. In nucleotides, the CDR3 is TGTGCCAGCAGCGTAGTCGGCTATGGCTACACCTTC.

The V call is TRBV5-1, the J call TRBJ1-1, with 12 bases matching TRBD1. The germline V gene encodes CDR1 SGHRS and CDR2 YFSETQ. Trimming cost V 4 bases and J 4 bases; bases outside gene matches: 8. The CDR3 has 16 amino acids. The CDR3 spells CASSRRGQGASTEAFF. CDR3 bases: TGCGCCAGCAGCCGGCGGGGACAGGGGGCTTCCACTGAAGCTTTCTTT. The full variable domain, completed using reference TRBV5-1 and TRBJ1-1, is KAGVTQTPRYLIKTRGQQVTLSCSPISGHRSVSWYQQTPGQGLQFLFEYFSETQRNKGNFPGRFSGRQFSNSRSEMNVSTLELGDSALYLCASSRRGQGASTEAFFGQGTRLTVV.

DNA of the CDR3: TGTGCCTGGAGTGTCCAGGGTGTAGAGACCCAGTACTTC. Its protein product is CAWSVQGVETQYF. This sequence joins TRBV30 and TRBJ2-5, with D tentatively TRBD1 (5 bases). The CDR3 contains 13 residues. V was trimmed by 0 bases and J by 4 bases, leaving 9 bases between them. The germline V gene encodes CDR1 GTSNPN and CDR2 SVGIG (reference sequence).

The genes are TRBV7-7 and TRBJ1-5; 7 bases line up with TRBD1. V was clipped by 6 bases and J by 7 bases; unmatched bases: 6. CDR3 size: 13 residues. The germline V gene encodes CDR1 SSHAT and CDR2 FNYEAQ (reference sequence). CDR3 sequence reads: CASSPGGGQPQHF. The CDR3, as DNA: TGTGCCAGCAGTCCAGGGGGGGGACAGCCCCAGCATTTT.

CDR3 amino acids: CASSVGSDLTDTQYF. The CDR3 region has the DNA TGTGCCAGCAGCGTAGGGTCGGACTTAACAGATACGCAGTATTTT. V gene TRBV9 combines with J gene TRBJ2-3, with D maybe TRBD2 (5 bases). This CDR3 has 15 residues. The V end was cut by 0 bases, the J end by 3 bases, with 11 bases between. Germline V lookup: CDR1 SGDLS, CDR2 YYNGEE.

This chain links TRBV27 with TRBJ1-2; 10 positions agree with TRBD1. The CDR3 is made up of 14 amino acids. Per the germline V gene, CDR1 is MNHEY and CDR2 is SMNVEV (reference sequence). The V and J ends lost 5 bases and 8 bases, in that order; junction bases with no gene match: 8. CDR3: CASSLTGGWEGYTF. DNA of the CDR3: TGTGCCAGCAGTCTGACAGGGGGCTGGGAAGGCTACACCTTC.

The rearrangement links TRBV25-1 to TRBJ1-4; D is unresolved. Trimming pared 1 base from V and 5 bases from J, leaving 11 bases between. CDR1 MGHDK and CDR2 SYGVNS come from the germline V gene. There are 15 residues in the CDR3. The CDR3: CASSESTAGNEKLFF. Here the CDR3 DNA reads TGTGCCAGCAGTGAATCCACAGCGGGAAATGAAAAACTGTTTTTT.

This clone showed up just once. This rearrangement joins TRBV9 to TRBJ2-2, with D unresolved. Deletions cut 3 bases from V and 1 base from J, with 10 bases between. CDR3 size: 15 residues. CDR1 and CDR2 (germline): SGDLS, YYNGEE. CDR3 residues: CASSARAGNTGELFF. DNA of the CDR3: TGTGCCAGCAGCGCCCGGGCAGGGAACACCGGGGAGCTGTTTTTT.

The chain recombines TRBV6-5 with TRBJ2-7; D is unresolved. Germline CDR1 MNHEY, CDR2 SVGAGI. The CDR3 consists of 14 residues. Trimming shortened V by 0 bases and J by 2 bases, and 8 bases separated the two germline ends. The CDR3 region is CASSYSLRTYEQYF. The DNA for the CDR3 is TGTGCCAGCAGTTACTCGCTAAGGACCTACGAGCAGTACTTC.

The rearrangement links TRBV4-3 to TRBJ2-7, with D maybe TRBD2 (7 bases). Germline V gene data show CDR1 as LGHNA and CDR2 as YSLEER. The CDR3 spans 16 residues. Trimming stripped 0 bases from V and 6 bases from J, with 18 bases between. The CDR3 region has the DNA TGCGCCAGCAGCCAAGATCGGAACCGAAGGGGGGGCGAGCAGTACTTC. It specifies CASSQDRNRRGGEQYF.

CDR3 protein: CASSPSGGGWSYNEQFF. The CDR3 coding sequence is TGTGCCAGCAGTCCCTCGGGCGGGGGGTGGTCCTACAATGAGCAGTTCTTC. The V and J genes are TRBV25-1 and TRBJ2-1; 8 bases fit TRBD2. Germline assignment: CDR1 MGHDK and CDR2 SYGVNS. Trimming removed 5 bases from V and 1 base from J; junction bases left unmatched: 10. The CDR3 runs 17 residues.

The chain couples TRBV9 to TRBJ2-7, with D unclear. Germline CDR1 reads SGDLS; CDR2 reads YYNGEE. The CDR3 has 12 amino acids. With 4 bases removed from V and 0 bases from J, the gap between germline ends came to 5 bases. The CDR3 spells CASSPSSYEQYF. The CDR3 nucleotides are TGTGCCAGCAGCCCGAGCTCCTACGAGCAGTACTTC. The variable domain in full, completed from reference TRBV9 and TRBJ2-7, reads DSGVTQTPKHLITATGQRVTLRCSPRSGDLSVYWYQQSLDQGLQFLIQYYNGEERAKGNILERFSAQQFPDLHSELNLSSLELGDSALYFCASSPSSYEQYFGPGTRLTVT.

V usage is TRBV7-9 and J usage is TRBJ2-2, with 7 bases matching TRBD2. The CDR3 runs 16 residues. V dropped 0 bases and J dropped 6; count of bases not matched to a gene: 7. The germline CDR1 and CDR2 sequences are SEHNR and FQNEAQ (reference sequence). DNA for the CDR3: TGTGCCAGCAGCTTAGCAGCGGGGCCCGCAGCCGGGGAGCTGTTTTTT. Its protein product is CASSLAAGPAAGELFF.

This chain connects TRBV5-4 to TRBJ2-7; the D gene is possibly TRBD1 (6 bases). This CDR3 comprises 13 residues. V lost 4 bases to trimming and J lost 3 bases, with 11 bases between them. Germline CDR1 SGHNT, CDR2 YYREEE (reference sequence). CDR3 nucleotide sequence: TGTGCCAGCAGCGAGGACAGTAACTACGAGCAGTACTTC. Translation: CASSEDSNYEQYF.

The chain joins TRBV7-3 to TRBJ1-2; 7 nucleotides align to TRBD1. This CDR3 comprises 15 residues. From germline, CDR1 is SGHTA and CDR2 FQGTGA. V trimming: 5 bases; J trimming: 13 bases; junction bases outside the gene matches: 19. As DNA, the CDR3 is TGTGCCAGCAGCGAAATGGTGACAGGGCCCCGGTTAATCACCTTC. It codes for CASSEMVTGPRLITF.

The chain is built from TRBV28 and TRBJ2-5, with D unresolved. V was cut by 4 bases and J by 5 bases, with 17 bases left in between. Germline CDR1 MDHEN, CDR2 SYDVKM. The CDR3 extends over 15 amino acids. DNA for the CDR3: TGTGCCAGCAGTTACTCCCTGGGTTCTCGGGAGACCCAGTACTTC. This sequence encodes CASSYSLGSRETQYF.

The chain joins TRBV12-5 to TRBJ2-5, with D perhaps given as TRBD1 or TRBD2 (6 bases each). The CDR3 loop spans 14 amino acids. With 3 bases removed from V and 5 bases from J, the gap between germline ends came to 13 bases. Germline V lookup: CDR1 LGHNT, CDR2 FRNRAP. The CDR3 DNA sequence: TGTGCTAGTGGTTTCGGGGGCCGGGTGGAGACCCAGTACTTC. Translated: CASGFGGRVETQYF.

The gene calls are TRBV7-7 and TRBJ2-5; weak D call: TRBD1 (6 bases). The CDR3 runs 15 residues. The germline V gene encodes CDR1 SSHAT and CDR2 FNYEAQ (reference sequence). V was clipped by 3 bases and J by 2 bases, with 13 bases between them. The CDR3 sequence is CASSFLGASQETQYF. Written as DNA, the CDR3 is TGTGCCAGCAGCTTTCTGGGGGCCAGTCAAGAGACCCAGTACTTC.

The chain joins TRBV28 to TRBJ2-5; 8 nucleotides line up with TRBD2. This CDR3 region has 15 residues. J gave up 5 bases and V 5 bases, and 10 bases lay outside the gene matches. Germline V lookup: CDR1 MDHEN, CDR2 SYDVKM. CDR3 region: CASSPEAGGRETQYF. CDR3 bases: TGTGCCAGCAGTCCAGAGGCGGGGGGCCGGGAGACCCAGTACTTC.